These 4 T cell receptor beta chains originate from one sample sequenced in a study of T cell repertoires in cytomegalovirus infection. TCRdb itself ran the reads through MiXCR, one entry per CDR3 protein. The top ten clones hold around 27% of a sample with 150,000 to 200,000 distinct CDR3 sequences, approximately 15% of them seen once. The sequencing input was PBMCs. The receptors stem from a human donor in good health (CMV status not recorded). Some clones in this sample may be carry-over from other donors' samples.

The rearrangement joins TRBV6-2 or TRBV6-3 to TRBJ2-1; TRBD2 agrees at 7 bases. CDR1 and CDR2 (germline): MNHEY, SVGEGT. The CDR3 contains 15 residues. V dropped 2 bases and J dropped 9; count of bases not matched to a gene: 10. CDR3 residues: CASSYGRALLGEQFF. In nucleotides, the CDR3 is TGTGCCAGCAGTTACGGGAGGGCCTTATTAGGTGAGCAGTTCTTC.

This clonotype was seen many times. The chain joins TRBV7-2 to TRBJ1-5, with no clear D. Germline V lookup: CDR1 SGHTA, CDR2 FQGNSA. This CDR3 has 15 residues. V shed 1 base and J shed 4 bases, with 11 bases lying between them. In nucleotides, the CDR3 is TGTGCCAGCAGCTTAGTGGGGAATCAAAATCAGCCCCAGCATTTT. Translated, it gives CASSLVGNQNQPQHF.

This clonotype came up many times. The chain employs TRBV12-3 or TRBV12-4 and TRBJ2-3; 8 bases are a match to TRBD2. The CDR3 contains 16 residues. The V segment lost 1 base and the J segment 3 bases; nucleotides outside the gene matches: 6. The CDR3 region has the DNA TGTGCCAGCAGTTTAGTCCTGGGCGGGAGGACAGATACGCAGTATTTT. It specifies CASSLVLGGRTDTQYF.

This clonotype was counted a few times. The chain couples TRBV10-3 to TRBJ1-2, with D uncertain. Germline CDR1 ENHRY, CDR2 SYGVKD. The CDR3 loop spans 13 amino acids. V was clipped by 0 bases and J by 7 bases, with 9 bases between them. In DNA, the CDR3 is TGTGCCATCAGTGAGTCGGACGGATTTGGCTACACCTTC. Protein sequence: CAISESDGFGYTF.